One and the same sample provided the 24 T cell receptor beta chains below, sequenced in a study of T cell changes during pregnancy in multiple sclerosis. Here immunoSEQ multiplex PCR was the method, and the copy in TCRdb shows in-frame clones only, minus some. The sample comprises roughly 100,000 clones, about 90% of which are singletons, and approximately 3.4% rests with the top ten. The sequencing used peripheral blood, collected in the second trimester of pregnancy. Source of these receptors: a female donor with multiple sclerosis, enrolled in a pregnancy study.

This chain links TRBV14 with TRBJ1-1, with a weak D call TRBD1 (5 bases). The germline V gene encodes CDR1 SGHDN and CDR2 FVKESK. V lost 1 base, J lost 11 bases, and 14 bases lay in between. The CDR3 is 13 amino acids. CDR3 coding DNA: TGTGCCAGCAGCCAAGTACGGGGGAGGAGGGCTTTCTTT. Protein product: CASSQVRGRRAFF.

V usage is TRBV13 and J usage is TRBJ2-1; 7 nucleotides line up with TRBD2. V was pared by 5 bases and J by 7 bases, with 11 bases of the junction left unmatched. CDR3 size: 15 residues. The V gene's germline CDR1 is PRHDT and CDR2 FYEKMQ (reference sequence). The CDR3 sequence is CASSETSGISNEQFF. For the CDR3, the DNA is TGTGCCAGCAGCGAAACCAGCGGGATATCAAATGAGCAGTTCTTC.

The chain recombines TRBV27 with TRBJ1-2; unclear D gene. Germline loops: CDR1 MNHEY, CDR2 SMNVEV (reference sequence). This CDR3 spans 14 amino acids. V lost 3 bases and J lost 4, with 12 bases in between. The CDR3 DNA reads TGTGCCAGCAGTTTTGGTGCCACTCGCTATGGCTACACCTTC. Protein sequence: CASSFGATRYGYTF.

The chain is built from TRBV5-1 and TRBJ2-1, with a tentative D call TRBD2 (7 bases). Trimming pared 4 bases from V and 4 bases from J, leaving 21 bases between. Germline V gives CDR1 SGHRS, CDR2 YFSETQ. This CDR3 contains 17 residues. This CDR3 is CASSPWGGLKEYNEQFF. The DNA for the CDR3 is TGCGCCAGCAGCCCTTGGGGGGGCCTTAAGGAGTACAATGAGCAGTTCTTC.

As DNA, the CDR3 is TGCAGCGTTGGGGGACAGGGAAACACTGAAGCTTTCTTT. Its translation is CSVGGQGNTEAFF. The chain employs TRBV29-1 and TRBJ1-1; TRBD1 agrees at 9 bases. The CDR3 has 13 residues. Germline V gene lookup returns CDR1 SQVTM and CDR2 ANQGSEA. The V gene end was trimmed by 4 bases and the J gene end by 2 bases; junction bases not matched to a gene: 2.

V and J are TRBV19 and TRBJ2-1, with TRBD1 as a possible D gene (6 bases). V was shortened by 4 bases and J by 7 bases, with 17 bases between the two germline ends. Germline CDR1 and CDR2: LNHDA and SQIVND (reference sequence). The CDR3 extends over 15 amino acids. CDR3 in DNA: TGTGCCAGTAGTACAGGGGCTAGCATCCTGAATGAGCAGTTCTTC. As protein: CASSTGASILNEQFF.

The chain has TRBV27 and TRBJ2-7; D possibly corresponds to TRBD2 (6 bases). This CDR3 is 13 amino acids long. Germline V lookup: CDR1 MNHEY, CDR2 SMNVEV (reference sequence). Trimming pared 5 bases from V and 2 bases from J, leaving 10 bases between. The CDR3 DNA reads as TGTGCCAGCAGTCGACTAGGTCCCTACGAGCAGTACTTC. Protein sequence: CASSRLGPYEQYF.

V usage is TRBV19 and J usage is TRBJ1-5, with D possibly being TRBD1 (5 bases). The germline gives CDR1 LNHDA, CDR2 SQIVND (reference sequence). Trimming shortened V by 9 bases and J by 0 bases, and 12 bases separated the two germline ends. The CDR3 covers 14 residues. The CDR3 region has the DNA TGTGCCAGCAACGGGGGGAATAGCAATCAGCCCCAGCATTTT. Amino acid sequence: CASNGGNSNQPQHF.

This chain connects TRBV27 to TRBJ2-1; 8 bases are a match to TRBD1. J was trimmed by 7 bases and V by 0 bases; bases with no gene match: 11. Germline V gene lookup returns CDR1 MNHEY and CDR2 SMNVEV (reference sequence). This CDR3 spans 17 amino acids. CDR3 protein: CASSLSPRQGSINEQFF. CDR3 sequence (DNA): TGTGCCAGCAGTTTATCTCCTCGACAGGGGAGTATTAATGAGCAGTTCTTC.

V and J are TRBV6-1 and TRBJ1-5; a weak D match, TRBD1 (6 bases). The CDR3 sequence is 15 residues long. The germline V and J ends were trimmed by 4 bases and 4 bases, with 14 bases remaining between them. The germline V gene encodes CDR1 MNHNS and CDR2 SASEGT. The CDR3 DNA follows: TGTGCCAGCAGTGGGTTGACAGGAGTAAATCAGCCCCAGCATTTT. It translates to CASSGLTGVNQPQHF.

The chain is built from TRBV27 and TRBJ2-7; D call uncertain. Germline lookup yields CDR1 MNHEY and CDR2 SMNVEV (reference sequence). The CDR3 is 16 amino acids. V shed 4 bases and J shed 2 bases, with 18 bases lying between them. CDR3 sequence: CASSSPLGGKPYEQYF. The DNA of the CDR3 is TGTGCCAGCAGTTCCCCCCTTGGCGGTAAACCCTACGAGCAGTACTTC.

This rearrangement joins TRBV6-5 to TRBJ2-7; 9 bases are a match to TRBD1. V was pared by 5 bases and J by 2 bases, with 4 bases of the junction left unmatched. Germline CDR1 is MNHEY and CDR2 is SVGAGI. The CDR3 has 14 residues. The CDR3 region is CASSPDRGAYEQYF. DNA of the CDR3: TGTGCCAGCAGTCCGGACAGGGGAGCCTACGAGCAGTACTTC.

This chain links TRBV11-3 with TRBJ2-2; D call uncertain. The CDR3 sequence is 13 residues long. Germline values: CDR1 SGHNT, CDR2 YENEEA. Trimming removed 5 bases from V and 8 bases from J, with 12 bases in between. CDR3 in amino acids: CASSQALGGELFF. The CDR3 coding sequence is TGTGCCAGCAGCCAGGCGCTTGGGGGGGAGCTGTTTTTT.

This rearrangement joins TRBV7-3 to TRBJ2-1; 7 bases are shared with TRBD2. V lost 5 bases and J lost 4; bases outside the gene matches: 8. Germline V gene sequence: CDR1 SGHTA, CDR2 FQGTGA. The CDR3 extends over 15 amino acids. CDR3: CASSRSSGNYNEQFF. In nucleotides, the CDR3 is TGTGCCAGCAGCAGATCTAGCGGAAATTACAATGAGCAGTTCTTC.

V and J are TRBV5-4 and TRBJ2-3; unclear D gene. The CDR3 loop spans 12 amino acids. V lost 4 bases and J 6 bases, leaving 9 bases between the germline ends. Per the germline V gene, CDR1 is SGHNT and CDR2 is YYREEE (reference sequence). CDR3 sequence reads: CASSPESDTQYF. For the CDR3, the DNA is TGTGCCAGCAGCCCGGAGTCGGATACGCAGTATTTT.

The rearrangement joins TRBV19 to TRBJ1-5, with TRBD1 identical over 7 bases. The CDR3 sequence is 13 residues long. J was trimmed by 4 bases and V by 7 bases; bases with no gene match: 4. Germline loops: CDR1 LNHDA, CDR2 SQIVND (reference sequence). The CDR3 is CASTLTGNQPQHF. The CDR3 coding sequence is TGTGCCAGTACCTTGACAGGGAATCAGCCCCAGCATTTT.

The gene calls are TRBV29-1 and TRBJ2-1; 9 bases line up with TRBD2. Germline assignment: CDR1 SQVTM and CDR2 ANQGSEA. After removal of 7 bases from V and 3 bases from J, the junction contained 7 bases not matched to a gene. This CDR3 has 14 residues. The CDR3 here is CSASSSGNYNEQFF. CDR3 sequence (DNA): TGCAGCGCCTCGTCTAGCGGGAACTACAATGAGCAGTTCTTC.

The chain carries TRBV27 and TRBJ1-1, with D perhaps TRBD1 (5 bases). Germline assignment: CDR1 MNHEY and CDR2 SMNVEV (reference sequence). There are 11 residues in the CDR3. The V end was cut by 6 bases, the J end by 7 bases, with 9 bases between. The CDR3 loop reads CASRMGLEAFF. CDR3 DNA: TGTGCCAGCAGGATGGGACTTGAAGCTTTCTTT.

This chain's CDR3 is CASSLAWRSYNEQFF. The DNA of the CDR3 is TGTGCCAGCAGTCTAGCGTGGCGCTCCTACAATGAGCAGTTCTTC. The chain joins TRBV6-5 to TRBJ2-1; the D gene is possibly TRBD2 (6 bases). CDR3 size: 15 residues. Germline loops: CDR1 MNHEY, CDR2 SVGAGI. The V end lost 5 bases, the J end lost 0 bases, and 11 bases lay between the germline ends.

This chain uses TRBV6-5 with TRBJ2-7; D gene unclear. The CDR3 runs to 13 residues. Per germline, CDR1 MNHEY and CDR2 SVGAGI. V was trimmed by 4 bases and J by 0 bases, leaving 7 bases between them. The CDR3 DNA is TGTGCCAGCAGTTTGGCGGTCTCCTACGAGCAGTACTTC. Protein sequence: CASSLAVSYEQYF.

Comments on this clone: Its ends do not fully match the called genes, so a read error is possible. J is TRBJ2-1 and V is TRBV7-7, with 8 bases that match TRBD1. The CDR3 contains 18 residues. Germline-derived CDR1 and CDR2 are SSHAT and FNYEAQ (reference sequence). This chain's CDR3 is CASSLVGAWQGARYEQFF. CDR3 coding DNA: TGTGCTAGCAGCTTGGTCGGTGCGTGGCAGGGGGCGCGTTATGAGCAGTTCTTC.

The chain uses TRBV9 and TRBJ2-2, with 8 bases fitting TRBD1. V lost 1 base and J lost 4; bases outside the gene matches: 9. Germline V CDR1 and CDR2: SGDLS, YYNGEE. There are 17 residues in the CDR3. CDR3 amino acids: CASSVPGQGGFTGELFF. CDR3 bases: TGTGCCAGCAGCGTACCAGGACAGGGAGGCTTCACCGGGGAGCTGTTTTTT.

About this clone itself: This same CDR3 is encoded by further DNA sequences in the sample. V and J are TRBV6-1 and TRBJ2-1; weak D call: TRBD2 (6 bases). Germline CDR1 MNHNS, CDR2 SASEGT. The CDR3 spans 12 residues. Trimming took 1 base from V and 9 from J, leaving 7 bases between them. The CDR3 DNA is TGTGCCAGCAGTGAAGGGAGGGGTGAGCAGTTCTTC. Amino acids: CASSEGRGEQFF.

The chain uses TRBV11-3 and TRBJ2-3; 11 nucleotides align to TRBD2. CDR3 length equals 15 residues. Germline CDR1 reads SGHNT; CDR2 reads YENEEA. J gave up 3 bases and V 4 bases, and 3 bases lay outside the gene matches. DNA of the CDR3: TGTGCCAGCAGCTCCGGGACTAGCGGAACAGATACGCAGTATTTT. Translation: CASSSGTSGTDTQYF.